This T cell receptor beta chain is drawn from a study of cytomegalovirus exposure and HLA in healthy donors. In regard to this clone: Its antigen remains unknown.

Findings and caveats of the study: A later analysis appeared to link common viral pathogens to several of the most significant clusters. Previously analyzed data showed that most TCR beta V segments were productive at a frequency of about 87% or about 30%. Fewer N-insertions than the approximately 680-donor mean were reportedly shown by an Asian-associated ancestry cluster in a later analysis. Associated with cytomegalovirus, according to the listing, were 150 to 200 TCR beta chains.

60 Vbeta and 13 Jbeta primers were used in PCR. Data came from immunoSEQ multiplex PCR; TCRdb stores just in-frame clones and leaves some out. This table has approximately 110,000 clones, roughly two thirds appearing once. The origin of this receptor is a man aged 18 to 30 in good health and CMV-seropositive. What was sequenced was PBMCs.

The CDR3 loop reads CATEVNATPSTDTQYF. CDR3 nucleotides: TGTGCCACTGAGGTTAATGCTACCCCTAGCACAGATACGCAGTATTTT. V is TRBV10-3 and J is TRBJ2-3; D unclear. Germline V gives CDR1 ENHRY, CDR2 SYGVKD. The CDR3 contains 16 residues. Deletions cut 10 bases from V and 0 bases from J, with 20 bases between.